Listed here are 10 T cell receptor beta chains from one sample, sequenced in a study of T cells after posttransplantation cyclophosphamide. Sequencing used immunoSEQ multiplex PCR; TCRdb keeps in-frame clones, though not all of them. The table shows about 32,000 clones, with about 90% occurring only once. The sequencing input was PBMCs. These receptors originate from a woman aged 40 to 50 with a blood cancer, CMV-positive, and with a related stem cell donor.

The chain employs TRBV5-6 and TRBJ2-3; D is ambiguous. This CDR3 comprises 17 residues. Trimming took off 4 bases at V and 0 bases at J, with 18 bases between the two ends. Germline V gives CDR1 SGHDT, CDR2 YYEEEE. DNA of the CDR3: TGTGCCAGCAGCGTGTCCTGGCTTCCGGGTAGCACAGATACGCAGTATTTT. Translation: CASSVSWLPGSTDTQYF.

The V and J genes are TRBV7-3 and TRBJ2-2; the D gene is possibly TRBD2 (6 bases). Between the trimmed V and J ends, which lost 3 bases and 2 bases, there was a span of 10 bases. The CDR3 runs to 15 residues. Per germline, CDR1 SGHTA and CDR2 FQGTGA. The CDR3 region is CASSLAGLNTGELFF. In nucleotides, the CDR3 is TGTGCCAGCAGCTTGGCGGGGTTAAACACCGGGGAGCTGTTTTTT.

The chain combines TRBV27 with TRBJ2-1; 10 bases are a match to TRBD1. Trimming at V came to 3 bases and at J to 8 bases, leaving 10 bases not matched to a gene. This CDR3 has 16 residues. The germline gives CDR1 MNHEY, CDR2 SMNVEV (reference sequence). The DNA for the CDR3 is TGTGCCAGCAGTTTCGTCTCCGGGACAGGGGACCATGAGCAGTTCTTC. Protein sequence: CASSFVSGTGDHEQFF.

This clone was observed once. Written as DNA, the CDR3 is TGTGCCAGCAGCTTATATAGCGGGGAGTTCTACGAGCAGTACTTC. It is translated as CASSLYSGEFYEQYF. The gene calls are TRBV7-3 and TRBJ2-7; 8 nucleotides match TRBD2. The CDR3 has 15 amino acids. The junction had 6 bases not matched to a gene; V was cut back by 2 bases and J by 3 bases. Germline V CDR1 and CDR2: SGHTA, FQGTGA.

The V call is TRBV5-1, the J call TRBJ2-7, with 8 positions matching TRBD1. Germline V gene data show CDR1 as SGHRS and CDR2 as YFSETQ. V was pared by 0 bases and J by 4 bases, with 6 bases of the junction left unmatched. The CDR3 is made up of 15 amino acids. CDR3 sequence (DNA): TGCGCCAGCAGCTTGGCCGGGACAGGCTTATACGAGCAGTACTTC. Translating gives CASSLAGTGLYEQYF. Variable domain in full (rest from reference TRBV5-1 and TRBJ2-7): KAGVTQTPRYLIKTRGQQVTLSCSPISGHRSVSWYQQTPGQGLQFLFEYFSETQRNKGNFPGRFSGRQFSNSRSEMNVSTLELGDSALYLCASSLAGTGLYEQYFGPGTRLTVT.

The chain links TRBV5-1 to TRBJ2-1, with D hard to call. Germline V gene data show CDR1 as SGHRS and CDR2 as YFSETQ. The CDR3 contains 16 residues. The V gene lost 0 bases and the J gene lost 8 bases, with 18 bases spanning the gap. DNA of the CDR3: TGCGCCAGCAGCTTGGCCCGGTCTAGTAATGGAGATGAGCAGTTCTTC. This encodes CASSLARSSNGDEQFF.

The V and J genes are TRBV6-5 and TRBJ2-3; 14 nucleotides agree with TRBD2. The CDR3 length is 14 residues. The V segment lost 5 bases and the J segment 11 bases; nucleotides outside the gene matches: 6. Germline CDR1 reads MNHEY; CDR2 reads SVGAGI. The CDR3 DNA is TGTGCCAGCAGTGGACTAGCGGGGGGCCGAGAGCAGTATTTT. Protein product: CASSGLAGGREQYF.

This chain links TRBV5-1 with TRBJ1-1, with D possibly TRBD1 on 5 matching bases. CDR3 length: 14 amino acids. Germline V gene data show CDR1 as SGHRS and CDR2 as YFSETQ. V was shortened by 1 base and J by 3 bases, with 10 bases between the two germline ends. The CDR3 here is CASSLMGGYTEAFF. CDR3 nucleotide sequence: TGCGCCAGCAGCTTGATGGGGGGGTACACTGAAGCTTTCTTT.

The V gene is TRBV6-4, the J gene TRBJ2-1; 8 bases map to TRBD2. Unmatched junction bases numbered 7, after V lost 3 bases and J lost 6 bases. Per germline, CDR1 MRHNA and CDR2 SNTAGT. The CDR3 spans 15 residues. CDR3 sequence reads: CASSETAGAPNEQFF. CDR3 coding DNA: TGTGCCAGCAGTGAAACAGCGGGGGCCCCCAATGAGCAGTTCTTC.

In its sample, this clone was seen once. This chain connects TRBV5-4 to TRBJ1-1; unclear D gene. The ends were cut back, 7 bases at V and 0 bases at J, with 10 bases in the middle. The CDR3 covers 13 residues. The germline CDR1 and CDR2 sequences are SGHNT and YYREEE (reference sequence). DNA for the CDR3: TGTGCCAGCTTTAAAACAGTGAACACTGAAGCTTTCTTT. Its protein product is CASFKTVNTEAFF.